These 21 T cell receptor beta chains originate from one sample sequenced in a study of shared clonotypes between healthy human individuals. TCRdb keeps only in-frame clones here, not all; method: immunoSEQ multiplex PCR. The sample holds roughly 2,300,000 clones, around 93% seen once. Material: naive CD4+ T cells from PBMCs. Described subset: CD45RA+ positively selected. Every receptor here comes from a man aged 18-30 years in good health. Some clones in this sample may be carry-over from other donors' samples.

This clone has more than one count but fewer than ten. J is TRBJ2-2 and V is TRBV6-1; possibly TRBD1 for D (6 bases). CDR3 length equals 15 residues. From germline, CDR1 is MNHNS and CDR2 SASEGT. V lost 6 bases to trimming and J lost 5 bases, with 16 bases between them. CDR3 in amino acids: CASRSGTRRTGELFF. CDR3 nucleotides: TGTGCCAGCAGGTCAGGGACAAGGAGGACCGGGGAGCTGTTTTTT.

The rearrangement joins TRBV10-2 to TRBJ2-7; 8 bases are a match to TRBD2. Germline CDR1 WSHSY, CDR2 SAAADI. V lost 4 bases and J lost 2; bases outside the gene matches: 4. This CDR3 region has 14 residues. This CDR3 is CASSVGLGPYEQYF. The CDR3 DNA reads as TGCGCCAGCAGTGTGGGACTAGGTCCCTACGAGCAGTACTTC.

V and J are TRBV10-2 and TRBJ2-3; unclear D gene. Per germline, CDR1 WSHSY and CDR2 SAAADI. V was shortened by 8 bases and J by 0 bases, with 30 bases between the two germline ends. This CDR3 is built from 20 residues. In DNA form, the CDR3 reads TGCGCCAGCGGACCCCCCCCTCTACTCCAACGACGGTCTAGCACAGATACGCAGTATTTT. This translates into CASGPPPLLQRRSSTDTQYF.

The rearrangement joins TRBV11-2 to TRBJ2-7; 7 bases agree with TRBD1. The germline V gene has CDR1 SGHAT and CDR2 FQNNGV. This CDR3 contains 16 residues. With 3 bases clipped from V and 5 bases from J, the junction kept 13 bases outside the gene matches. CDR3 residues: CASSLMTGQVLHEQYF. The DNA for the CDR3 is TGTGCCAGCAGCTTGATGACAGGGCAGGTCCTTCACGAGCAGTACTTC.

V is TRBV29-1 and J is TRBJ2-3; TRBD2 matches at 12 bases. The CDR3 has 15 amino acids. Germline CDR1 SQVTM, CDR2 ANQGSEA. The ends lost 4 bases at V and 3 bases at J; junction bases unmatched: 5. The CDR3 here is CSVGITSGRTDTQYF. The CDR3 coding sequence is TGCAGCGTTGGGATAACTAGCGGGAGGACAGATACGCAGTATTTT.

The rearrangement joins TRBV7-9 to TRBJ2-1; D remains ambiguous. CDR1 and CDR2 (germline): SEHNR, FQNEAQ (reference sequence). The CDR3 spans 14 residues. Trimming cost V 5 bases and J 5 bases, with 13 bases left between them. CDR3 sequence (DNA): TGTGCCAGCAGCCCCTATACAGTTGACAATGAGCAGTTCTTC. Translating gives CASSPYTVDNEQFF.

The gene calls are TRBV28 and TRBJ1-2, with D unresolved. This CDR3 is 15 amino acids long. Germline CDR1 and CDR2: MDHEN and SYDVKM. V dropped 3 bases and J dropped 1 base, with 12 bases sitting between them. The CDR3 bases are TGTGCCAGCAGTTTTGTGGCAGCCTTTAACTATGGCTACACCTTC. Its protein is CASSFVAAFNYGYTF.

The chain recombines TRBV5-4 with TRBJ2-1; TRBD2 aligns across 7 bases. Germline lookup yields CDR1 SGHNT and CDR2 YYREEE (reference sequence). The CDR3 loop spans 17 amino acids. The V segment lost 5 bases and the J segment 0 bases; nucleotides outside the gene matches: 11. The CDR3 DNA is TGTGCCAGCAGGCCCCTAGGGACTACCAGCTCCTACAATGAGCAGTTCTTC. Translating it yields CASRPLGTTSSYNEQFF.

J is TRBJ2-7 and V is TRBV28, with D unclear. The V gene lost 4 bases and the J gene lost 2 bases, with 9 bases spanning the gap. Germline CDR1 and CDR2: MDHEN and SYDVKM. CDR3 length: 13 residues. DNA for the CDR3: TGTGCCAGCAGTTCCGAATTCGCCTACGAGCAGTACTTC. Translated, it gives CASSSEFAYEQYF. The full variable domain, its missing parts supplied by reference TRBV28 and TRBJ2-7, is DVKVTQSSRYLVKRTGEKVFLECVQDMDHENMFWYRQDPGLGLRLIYFSYDVKMKEKGDIPEGYSVSREKKERFSLILESASTNQTSMYLCASSSEFAYEQYFGPGTRLTVT.

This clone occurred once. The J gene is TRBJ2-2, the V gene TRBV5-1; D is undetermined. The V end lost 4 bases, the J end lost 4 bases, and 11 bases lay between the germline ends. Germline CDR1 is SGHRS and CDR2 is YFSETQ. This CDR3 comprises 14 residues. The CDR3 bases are TGCGCCAGCAGCCCTGGGCGCGTCACCGGGGAGCTGTTTTTT. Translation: CASSPGRVTGELFF.

The CDR3 bases are TGTGCCAGCAGGGACAGGGCGCCGGTGGGGGAGACCCAGTACTTC. This sequence encodes CASRDRAPVGETQYF. The V and J genes are TRBV2 and TRBJ2-5; 8 nucleotides agree with TRBD1. V shed 6 bases, J shed 5 bases, and the junction held 11 bases outside the gene matches. Germline CDR1 SNHLY, CDR2 FYNNEI. The CDR3 has 15 amino acids.

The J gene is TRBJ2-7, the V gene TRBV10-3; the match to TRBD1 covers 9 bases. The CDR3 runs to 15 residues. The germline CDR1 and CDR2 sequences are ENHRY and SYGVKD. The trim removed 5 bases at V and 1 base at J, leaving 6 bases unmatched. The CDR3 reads CAISRTGDASYEQYF. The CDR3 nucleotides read TGTGCCATCAGTAGGACAGGGGATGCTTCCTACGAGCAGTACTTC.

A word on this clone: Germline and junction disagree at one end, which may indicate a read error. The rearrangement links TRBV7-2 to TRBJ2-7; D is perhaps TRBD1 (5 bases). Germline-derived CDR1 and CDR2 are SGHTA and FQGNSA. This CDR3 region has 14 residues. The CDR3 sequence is CAGSPRQGTYEQYF. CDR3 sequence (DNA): TGTGCCGGCAGCCCCCGGCAGGGAACCTACGAGCAGTACTTC.

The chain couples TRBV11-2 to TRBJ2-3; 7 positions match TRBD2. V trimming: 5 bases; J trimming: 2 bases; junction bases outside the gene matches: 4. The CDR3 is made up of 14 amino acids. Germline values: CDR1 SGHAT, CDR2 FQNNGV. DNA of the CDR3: TGTGCCAGCAGCCCGGGACTAACCACAGATACGCAGTATTTT. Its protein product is CASSPGLTTDTQYF.

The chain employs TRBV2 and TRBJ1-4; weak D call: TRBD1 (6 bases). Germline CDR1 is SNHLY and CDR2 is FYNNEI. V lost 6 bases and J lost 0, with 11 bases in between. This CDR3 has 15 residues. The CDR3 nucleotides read TGTGCCAGCAGCGTAGGACAGTCAACTAATGAAAAACTGTTTTTT. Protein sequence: CASSVGQSTNEKLFF.

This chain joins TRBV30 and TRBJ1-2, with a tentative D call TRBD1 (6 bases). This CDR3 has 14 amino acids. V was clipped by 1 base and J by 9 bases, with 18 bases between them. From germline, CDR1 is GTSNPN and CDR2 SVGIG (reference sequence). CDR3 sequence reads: CAWSADSLSMRYTF. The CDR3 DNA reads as TGTGCCTGGAGTGCGGACAGTCTCTCTATGCGCTACACCTTC.

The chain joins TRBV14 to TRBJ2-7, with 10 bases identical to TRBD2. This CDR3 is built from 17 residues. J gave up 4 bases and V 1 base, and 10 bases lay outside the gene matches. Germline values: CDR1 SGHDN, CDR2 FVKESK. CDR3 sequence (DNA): TGTGCCAGCAGCCAAGTGACTAGCGGGTTTTCGCGGTACGAGCAGTACTTC. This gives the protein CASSQVTSGFSRYEQYF.

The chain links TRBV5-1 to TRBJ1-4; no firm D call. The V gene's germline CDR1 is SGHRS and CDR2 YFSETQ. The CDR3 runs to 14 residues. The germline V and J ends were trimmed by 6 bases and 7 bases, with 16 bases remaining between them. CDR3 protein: CASTTGLPGEKLFF. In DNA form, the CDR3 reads TGCGCCAGCACTACGGGCCTTCCGGGTGAAAAACTGTTTTTT. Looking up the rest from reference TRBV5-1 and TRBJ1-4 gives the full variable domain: KAGVTQTPRYLIKTRGQQVTLSCSPISGHRSVSWYQQTPGQGLQFLFEYFSETQRNKGNFPGRFSGRQFSNSRSEMNVSTLELGDSALYLCASTTGLPGEKLFFGSGTQLSVL.

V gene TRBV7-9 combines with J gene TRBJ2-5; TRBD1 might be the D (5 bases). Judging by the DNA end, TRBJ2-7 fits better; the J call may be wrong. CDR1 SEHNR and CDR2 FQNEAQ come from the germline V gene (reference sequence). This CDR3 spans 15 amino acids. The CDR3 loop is CASSPTSDNSYEQYF. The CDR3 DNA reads TGTGCCAGCAGCCCAACATCGGACAACTCCTACGAGCAGTACTTC.

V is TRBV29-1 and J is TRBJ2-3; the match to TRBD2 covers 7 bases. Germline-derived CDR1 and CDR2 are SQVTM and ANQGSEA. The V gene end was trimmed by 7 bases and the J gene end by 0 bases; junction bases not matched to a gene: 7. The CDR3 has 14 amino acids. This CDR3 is CSAMTAGSTDTQYF. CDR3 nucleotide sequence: TGCAGCGCTATGACAGCGGGGAGCACAGATACGCAGTATTTT.

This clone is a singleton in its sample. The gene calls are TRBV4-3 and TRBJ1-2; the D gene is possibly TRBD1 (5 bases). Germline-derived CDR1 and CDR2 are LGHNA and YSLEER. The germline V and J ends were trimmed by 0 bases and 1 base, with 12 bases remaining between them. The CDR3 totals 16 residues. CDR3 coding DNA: TGCGCCAGCAGCCAAGATTCGGCAGGGCTTAACTATGGCTACACCTTC. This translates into CASSQDSAGLNYGYTF.